One sample yielded the 26 T cell receptor beta chains listed below, sequenced in a study of HIV-infected children after antiretroviral therapy interruption. RNA-based 3' RACE libraries used unique molecular identifiers. TCRdb itself ran the 3' RACE reads through MiXCR, one entry per CDR3 protein. This table has about 4,000 distinct CDR3 sequences, approximately 4.8% appearing once. Treatment indicated: PENTA 11 planned treatment interruption arm or continuous ART arm. The sequences come from CD45RO+ CD8+ T cells from PBMCs, pooled from several time points, collected from a donor given antiretroviral therapy, either interrupted or continuous. This sample's subset: memory CD8+ CD45RO+ CD45RA- T cells. The receptors shown here come from a pool of human donors with HIV.

This clonotype appeared many times. The chain links TRBV7-6 to TRBJ2-1; D not resolved. Germline CDR1 reads SGHVS; CDR2 reads FNYEAQ. The germline V and J ends were trimmed by 5 bases and 8 bases, with 13 bases remaining between them. There are 13 residues in the CDR3. CDR3 in amino acids: CASSHDEDDEQFF. The DNA for the CDR3 is TGTGCCAGCAGCCACGATGAGGACGATGAGCAGTTCTTC.

By sample share, this clonotype is medium-sized. The chain couples TRBV7-9 to TRBJ1-6, with D unclear. The germline V gene encodes CDR1 SEHNR and CDR2 FQNEAQ (reference sequence). The CDR3 has 14 amino acids. V lost 2 bases and J 10 bases, leaving 12 bases between the germline ends. The CDR3: CASSLPQEGSPLHF. The CDR3 DNA follows: TGTGCCAGCAGCTTACCGCAGGAAGGGTCACCCCTCCACTTT.

This clonotype occurred a few times. The V and J genes are TRBV27 and TRBJ2-3, with D possibly TRBD2 on 5 matching bases. The ends were cut back, 5 bases at V and 4 bases at J, with 28 bases in the middle. The CDR3 covers 19 residues. Germline lookup yields CDR1 MNHEY and CDR2 SMNVEV (reference sequence). CDR3 loop: CASSPFPPASTVWADTQYF. CDR3 sequence (DNA): TGTGCCAGCAGTCCTTTTCCCCCAGCTAGCACGGTCTGGGCAGATACGCAGTATTTT.

This clonotype is labeled medium-sized. This chain connects TRBV3-1 to TRBJ2-3; 7 positions agree with TRBD1. The CDR3 is 17 residues long. The J segment lost 0 bases and the V segment lost 0 bases, leaving 6 bases of the junction unmatched. The V gene's germline CDR1 is LGHDT and CDR2 YNNKEL (reference sequence). The CDR3 reads CASSQDVGDSSTDTQYF. CDR3 DNA sequence: TGTGCCAGCAGCCAAGACGTAGGGGACAGTAGCACAGATACGCAGTATTTT.

This clonotype was seen repeatedly, ten times or more. The CDR3 sequence is CASSDGQPGELFF. The CDR3 DNA follows: TGTGCCAGCAGTGATGGCCAGCCGGGGGAGCTGTTTTTT. J is TRBJ2-2 and V is TRBV6-4; D is uncertain. Per germline, CDR1 MRHNA and CDR2 SNTAGT. The V end was cut by 3 bases, the J end by 8 bases, with 10 bases between. The CDR3 consists of 13 residues.

By share, this clonotype ranks as medium-sized. The chain has TRBV9 and TRBJ1-6, with a possible D match to TRBD1 (6 bases). V gave up 0 bases and J gave up 7 bases, with 11 bases separating them. Germline V gives CDR1 SGDLS, CDR2 YYNGEE. The CDR3 sequence is 15 residues long. CDR3 loop: CASSVEGQGNSPLHF. The DNA for the CDR3 is TGTGCCAGCAGCGTAGAGGGGCAGGGGAATTCACCCCTCCACTTT.

The rearrangement links TRBV19 to TRBJ2-1, with 11 bases lining up with TRBD2. In germline, CDR1 is LNHDA, CDR2 SQIVND (reference sequence). The CDR3 totals 14 residues. J was trimmed by 8 bases and V by 8 bases; bases with no gene match: 8. The CDR3 DNA sequence: TGTGCCAGTCGGGAACTAGCGGGAGCCTATGAGCAGTTCTTC. Amino acid sequence: CASRELAGAYEQFF. Drawing the rest from reference TRBV19 and TRBJ2-1, the complete variable domain is DGGITQSPKYLFRKEGQNVTLSCEQNLNHDAMYWYRQDPGQGLRLIYYSQIVNDFQKGDIAEGYSVSREKKESFPLTVTSAQKNPTAFYLCASRELAGAYEQFFGPGTRLTVL.

This clonotype was seen more than once but under ten times. At one of its ends the junction is not consistent with the germline gene, which may arise from a read error. The V call is TRBV5-1, the J call TRBJ2-1; tentative D call: TRBD2 (6 bases). The CDR3 loop spans 14 amino acids. Germline CDR1 is SGHRS and CDR2 is YFSETQ. The CDR3 DNA is TGTGCCAGCAGCTCTAGGAGGGGCAATTCTGAGCAGTTCTTC. This gives the protein CASSSRRGNSEQFF. Full variable domain (rest looked up from reference TRBV5-1 and TRBJ2-1): KAGVTQTPRYLIKTRGQQVTLSCSPISGHRSVSWYQQTPGQGLQFLFEYFSETQRNKGNFPGRFSGRQFSNSRSEMNVSTLELGDSALYLCASSSRRGNSEQFFGPGTRLTVL.

The table lists this clonotype with many counts. The J gene is TRBJ2-1, the V gene TRBV24-1; 8 nucleotides align to TRBD2. The junction had 9 bases not matched to a gene; V was cut back by 5 bases and J by 10 bases. From germline, CDR1 is KGHDR and CDR2 SFDVKD. This CDR3 comprises 14 residues. The CDR3 nucleotides read TGTGCCACCAGTGGCATCACTAGCGGCAAGGAGCAGTTCTTC. Amino acids: CATSGITSGKEQFF.

The table lists this clonotype with a few counts. This chain uses TRBV29-1 with TRBJ2-7; TRBD1 matches 8 bases. Trimming at V came to 5 bases and at J to 5 bases, leaving 8 bases not matched to a gene. The germline V gene has CDR1 SQVTM and CDR2 ANQGSEA. CDR3 length: 13 amino acids. CDR3: CSVRFDRGHEQYF. The CDR3 DNA is TGCAGCGTTCGTTTCGACAGGGGCCACGAGCAGTACTTC.

This clonotype is medium-sized in the sample. The V gene is TRBV20-1, the J gene TRBJ2-7; TRBD1 matches 11 bases. This CDR3 has 14 amino acids. V was clipped by 5 bases and J by 3 bases; unmatched bases: 6. CDR1 is DFQATT, CDR2 SNEGSKA, per germline (reference sequence). The CDR3 loop reads CSASRTGGSYEQYF. CDR3 nucleotides: TGCAGTGCTTCTCGGACAGGGGGCAGCTACGAGCAGTACTTC.

This clonotype was counted at least ten times. The rearrangement links TRBV6-2 or TRBV6-3 to TRBJ2-3, with 10 positions matching TRBD2. CDR1 is MNHEY, CDR2 SVGEGT, per germline. CDR3 length: 15 residues. The junction had 7 bases not matched to a gene; V was cut back by 6 bases and J by 4 bases. CDR3 in DNA: TGTGCCAGCAGCTCCAGCGGGGGGGCCGCAGATACGCAGTATTTT. This encodes CASSSSGGAADTQYF.

This clonotype has a handful of counts. The chain has TRBV29-1 and TRBJ1-2; D remains ambiguous. There are 14 residues in the CDR3. With 3 bases removed from V and 8 bases from J, the gap between germline ends came to 19 bases. Per the germline V gene, CDR1 is SQVTM and CDR2 is ANQGSEA. The CDR3 here is CSVEFAGNPLGYTF. CDR3 sequence (DNA): TGCAGCGTTGAGTTCGCGGGAAACCCTCTAGGCTACACCTTC.

This clonotype counts as medium-sized. The CDR3 DNA is TGTGCCAGCAGCCCGACAGTGGAGGCTGAAGCTTTCTTT. Its translation is CASSPTVEAEAFF. This rearrangement joins TRBV27 to TRBJ1-1; weak D call: TRBD1 (5 bases). Trimming cost V 6 bases and J 6 bases, with 14 bases left between them. The CDR3 extends over 13 amino acids. Germline assignment: CDR1 MNHEY and CDR2 SMNVEV (reference sequence).

This clonotype came up many times. The rearrangement joins TRBV6-5 to TRBJ2-6, with D unclear. CDR1 is MNHEY and CDR2 is SVGAGI in the germline V gene. The CDR3 runs 16 residues. V was trimmed by 0 bases and J by 0 bases, leaving 6 bases between them. Here the CDR3 reads CASSYSGVSGANVLTF. The CDR3 nucleotides are TGTGCCAGCAGTTACTCTGGCGTCTCTGGGGCCAACGTCCTGACTTTC.

This clonotype is classed as medium-sized. The V call is TRBV27, the J call TRBJ2-3, with unresolved D. CDR3 size: 17 residues. The V gene's germline CDR1 is MNHEY and CDR2 SMNVEV (reference sequence). Trimming stripped 8 bases from V and 3 bases from J, with 24 bases between. CDR3 loop: CASDPIGARLNTDTQYF. CDR3 nucleotides: TGTGCCAGCGACCCAATCGGTGCCCGGTTGAATACAGATACGCAGTATTTT.

This clonotype showed up many times. This chain links TRBV5-1 with TRBJ2-5; 7 nucleotides match TRBD1. This CDR3 region has 14 residues. The V and J ends lost 3 bases and 2 bases, in that order; junction bases with no gene match: 4. Per the germline V gene, CDR1 is SGHRS and CDR2 is YFSETQ. The CDR3 here is CASSSGQVQETQYF. The CDR3 coding sequence is TGCGCCAGCAGCTCAGGACAGGTTCAAGAGACCCAGTACTTC.

This clonotype was found many times. The chain carries TRBV5-5 and TRBJ2-3; D is uncertain. CDR1 and CDR2 (germline): SGHKS, YYEKEE (reference sequence). Trimming removed 4 bases from V and 2 bases from J, with 17 bases in between. CDR3 size: 16 residues. The CDR3 protein is CASSKDWVLTTDTQYF. The CDR3 DNA reads TGTGCCAGCAGCAAGGATTGGGTGCTTACCACAGATACGCAGTATTTT.

The table lists this clonotype with a few counts. This sequence joins TRBV10-1 and TRBJ2-2, with no clear D. This CDR3 has 14 amino acids. Per germline, CDR1 WNHNN and CDR2 SYGVQD (reference sequence). Trimming took 4 bases from V and 2 from J, leaving 8 bases between them. In nucleotides, the CDR3 is TGCGCCAGCAGTGCTGCTTTAAACACCGGGGAGCTGTTTTTT. Its translation is CASSAALNTGELFF.

This clonotype has a count of ten or more. J is TRBJ2-1 and V is TRBV7-6; the match to TRBD2 covers 11 bases. Germline CDR1 is SGHVS and CDR2 is FNYEAQ. V shed 2 bases and J 4 bases; nucleotides not matched to a gene: 13. The CDR3 loop spans 19 amino acids. The CDR3 reads CASSLRLAVTSGIYNEQFF. In DNA form, the CDR3 reads TGTGCCAGCAGCTTAAGGTTAGCGGTGACTAGCGGGATTTACAATGAGCAGTTCTTC.

The sample holds a few counts of this clonotype. The gene calls are TRBV19 and TRBJ2-1; unclear D gene. The CDR3 loop spans 13 amino acids. V was cut by 5 bases and J by 3 bases, with 8 bases left in between. The germline CDR1 and CDR2 sequences are LNHDA and SQIVND (reference sequence). This CDR3 reads CASSAGIYNEQFF. The CDR3 region has the DNA TGTGCCAGTAGTGCCGGCATCTACAATGAGCAGTTCTTC.

This clonotype has at least ten counts. J is TRBJ2-2 and V is TRBV27, with D possibly matching TRBD2 (5 bases). The ends were cut back, 3 bases at V and 0 bases at J, with 5 bases in the middle. CDR1 is MNHEY and CDR2 is SMNVEV in the germline V gene (reference sequence). The CDR3 contains 14 residues. In DNA, the CDR3 is TGTGCCAGCAGTTTGAGGGCGAACACCGGGGAGCTGTTTTTT. As protein: CASSLRANTGELFF.

In its sample, this clonotype ranks as medium-sized (0.01 to 0.1%). The chain joins TRBV20-1 to TRBJ2-2, with TRBD2 matching 9 bases. V trimming: 0 bases; J trimming: 3 bases; junction bases outside the gene matches: 5. The CDR3 length is 16 residues. Germline assignment: CDR1 DFQATT and CDR2 SNEGSKA (reference sequence). CDR3 protein: CSARDLAGLDTGELFF. In DNA, the CDR3 is TGCAGTGCTAGAGACCTAGCGGGATTGGACACCGGGGAGCTGTTTTTT.

This clonotype was seen repeatedly, ten times or more. The rearrangement links TRBV20-1 to TRBJ2-1; the match to TRBD2 covers 7 bases. V dropped 3 bases and J dropped 6; count of bases not matched to a gene: 8. This CDR3 is 14 amino acids long. Germline V CDR1 and CDR2: DFQATT, SNEGSKA (reference sequence). The CDR3, as DNA: TGCAGTGCTAGGAGCGGGACGGAGCGCAATGAGCAGTTCTTC. Translated: CSARSGTERNEQFF.

This clonotype came up many times. This chain connects TRBV29-1 to TRBJ2-3; no clear D. Trimming cost V 2 bases and J 5 bases, with 11 bases left between them. CDR1 is SQVTM and CDR2 is ANQGSEA in the germline V gene. The length of the CDR3 is 13 residues. The CDR3 DNA is TGCAGCGTTGAACACGACCGCGAAGATACGCAGTATTTT. This sequence encodes CSVEHDREDTQYF.

By its share, this clonotype is medium-sized. The chain has TRBV11-2 and TRBJ2-5, with D possibly called TRBD1 or TRBD2 (5 bases each). This CDR3 has 13 residues. The V gene's germline CDR1 is SGHAT and CDR2 FQNNGV. Between the trimmed V and J ends, which lost 5 bases and 8 bases, there was a span of 15 bases. CDR3 protein: CASSNRDDLTQYF. The CDR3 nucleotides are TGTGCCAGCAGCAACCGGGACGACCTCACCCAGTACTTC.